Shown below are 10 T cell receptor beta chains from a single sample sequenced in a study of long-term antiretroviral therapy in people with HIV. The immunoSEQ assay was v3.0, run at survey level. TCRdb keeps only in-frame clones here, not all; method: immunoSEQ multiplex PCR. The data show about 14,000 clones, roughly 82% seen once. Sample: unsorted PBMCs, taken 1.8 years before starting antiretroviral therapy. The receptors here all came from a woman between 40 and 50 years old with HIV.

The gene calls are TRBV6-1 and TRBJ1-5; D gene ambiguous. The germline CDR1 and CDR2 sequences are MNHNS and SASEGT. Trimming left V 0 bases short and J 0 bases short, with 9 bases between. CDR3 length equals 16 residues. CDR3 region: CASSEAPSYSNQPQHF. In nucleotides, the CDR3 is TGTGCCAGCAGTGAAGCGCCCAGTTATAGCAATCAGCCCCAGCATTTT.

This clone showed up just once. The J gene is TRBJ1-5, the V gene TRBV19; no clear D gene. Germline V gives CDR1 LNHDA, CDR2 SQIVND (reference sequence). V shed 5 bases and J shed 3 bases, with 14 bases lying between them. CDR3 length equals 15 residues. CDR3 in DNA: TGTGCCAGTAGTGCGGGAGGTCGGGACAATCAGCCCCAGCATTTT. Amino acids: CASSAGGRDNQPQHF.

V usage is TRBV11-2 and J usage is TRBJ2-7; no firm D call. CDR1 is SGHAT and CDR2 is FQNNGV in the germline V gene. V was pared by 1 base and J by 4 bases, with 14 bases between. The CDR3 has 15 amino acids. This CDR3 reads CASSLGARGNYEQYF. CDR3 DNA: TGTGCCAGCAGCTTAGGGGCCAGAGGCAATTACGAGCAGTACTTC.

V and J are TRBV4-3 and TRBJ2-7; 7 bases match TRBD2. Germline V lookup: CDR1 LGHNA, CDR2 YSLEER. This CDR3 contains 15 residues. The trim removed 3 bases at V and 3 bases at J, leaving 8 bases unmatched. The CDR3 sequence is CASSQGGDGGYEQYF. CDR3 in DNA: TGCGCCAGCAGCCAGGGAGGGGATGGGGGCTACGAGCAGTACTTC.

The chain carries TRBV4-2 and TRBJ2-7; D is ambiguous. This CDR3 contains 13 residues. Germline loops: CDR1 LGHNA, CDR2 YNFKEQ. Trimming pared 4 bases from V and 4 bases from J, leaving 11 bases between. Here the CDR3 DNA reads TGTGCCAGCAGCCGCTACCACCTATACGAGCAGTACTTC. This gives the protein CASSRYHLYEQYF.

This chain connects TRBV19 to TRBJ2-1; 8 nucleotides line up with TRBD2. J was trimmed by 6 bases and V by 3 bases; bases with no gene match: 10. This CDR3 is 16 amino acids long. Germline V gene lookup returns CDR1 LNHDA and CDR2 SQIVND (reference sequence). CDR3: CASSMDNGRARNEQFF. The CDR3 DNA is TGTGCCAGTAGTATGGATAACGGGAGGGCCCGCAATGAGCAGTTCTTC.

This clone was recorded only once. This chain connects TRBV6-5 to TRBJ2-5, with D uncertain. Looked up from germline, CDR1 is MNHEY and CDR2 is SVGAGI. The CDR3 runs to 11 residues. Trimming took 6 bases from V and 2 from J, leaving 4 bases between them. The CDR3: CASSRQETQYF. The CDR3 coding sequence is TGTGCCAGCAGCCGGCAAGAGACCCAGTACTTC.

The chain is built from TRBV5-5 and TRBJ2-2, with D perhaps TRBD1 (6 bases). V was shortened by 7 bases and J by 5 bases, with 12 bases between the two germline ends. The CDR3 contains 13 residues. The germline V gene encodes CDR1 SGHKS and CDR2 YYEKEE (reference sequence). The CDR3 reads CASGITGTGELFF. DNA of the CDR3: TGTGCCAGCGGGATCACAGGGACCGGGGAGCTGTTTTTT.

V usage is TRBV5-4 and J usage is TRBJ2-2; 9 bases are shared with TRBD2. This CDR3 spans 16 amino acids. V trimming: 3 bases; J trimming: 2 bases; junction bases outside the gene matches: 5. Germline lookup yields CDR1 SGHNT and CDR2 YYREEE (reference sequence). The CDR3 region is CASSSLAGTNTGELFF. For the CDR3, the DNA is TGTGCCAGCAGCTCTCTAGCGGGGACTAACACCGGGGAGCTGTTTTTT.

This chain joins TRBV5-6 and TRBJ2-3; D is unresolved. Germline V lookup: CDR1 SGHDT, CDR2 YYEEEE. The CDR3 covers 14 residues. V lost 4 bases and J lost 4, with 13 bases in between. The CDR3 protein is CASSHGPTPDTQYF. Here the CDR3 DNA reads TGTGCCAGCAGCCACGGCCCCACTCCAGATACGCAGTATTTT.